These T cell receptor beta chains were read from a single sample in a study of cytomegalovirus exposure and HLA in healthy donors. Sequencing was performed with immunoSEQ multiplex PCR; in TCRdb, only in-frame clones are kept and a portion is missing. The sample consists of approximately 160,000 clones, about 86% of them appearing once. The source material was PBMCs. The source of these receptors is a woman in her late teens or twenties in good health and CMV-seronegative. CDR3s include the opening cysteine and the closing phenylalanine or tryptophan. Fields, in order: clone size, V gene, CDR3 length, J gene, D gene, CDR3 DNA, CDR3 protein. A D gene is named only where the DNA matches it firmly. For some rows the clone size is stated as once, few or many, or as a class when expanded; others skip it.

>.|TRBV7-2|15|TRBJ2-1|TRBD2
TGTGCCAGCAGCTTCGGGACTAGCTACTCAAATGAGCAGTTCTTC
CASSFGTSYSNEQFF
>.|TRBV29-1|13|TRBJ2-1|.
TGCAGCGTGGAGGGACAGCAATACAATGAGCAGTTCTTC
CSVEGQQYNEQFF
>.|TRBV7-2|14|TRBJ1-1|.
TGTGCCAGCAGCGCCCTACAGGAGAACACTGAAGCTTTCTTT
CASSALQENTEAFF
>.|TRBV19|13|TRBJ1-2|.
TGTGCCAGTAGTATAGGGGCAGGATCGGGCTACACCTTC
CASSIGAGSGYTF
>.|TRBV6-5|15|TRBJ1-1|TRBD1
TGTGCCAGCAGGATTCCGGGACAGGGGGACACTGAAGCTTTCTTT
CASRIPGQGDTEAFF
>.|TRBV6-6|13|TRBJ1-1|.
TGTGCCAGCAGTTACCACTCCCTCACTGAAGCTTTCTTT
CASSYHSLTEAFF
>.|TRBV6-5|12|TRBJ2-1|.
TGTGCCAGCAGTTACACAGGGAATGAGCAGTTCTTC
CASSYTGNEQFF
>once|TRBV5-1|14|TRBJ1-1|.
TGCGCCAGCAGCTTGAAACAGGTGAGCACTGAAGCTTTCTTT
CASSLKQVSTEAFF
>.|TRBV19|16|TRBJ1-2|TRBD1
TGTGCCAGTACAGCAAATCCCGGGACAGGCGGCTATGGCTACACCTTC
CASTANPGTGGYGYTF
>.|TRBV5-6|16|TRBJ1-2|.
TGTGCCAGCAGCTTGGTCTCAATTAGCAGGGTCGCTGGCTACACCTTC
CASSLVSISRVAGYTF
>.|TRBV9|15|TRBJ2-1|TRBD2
TGTGCCAGCAGCCCCGGGGGGGCTGCCTACAATGAGCAGTTCTTC
CASSPGGAAYNEQFF
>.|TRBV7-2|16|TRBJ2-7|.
TGTGCCAGCAGCTTAGATGGACCGGACAGCACCTACGAGCAGTACTTC
CASSLDGPDSTYEQYF
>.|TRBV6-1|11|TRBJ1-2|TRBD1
TGTGCCAGCAGACAGGGGTTCGGCTACACCTTC
CASRQGFGYTF
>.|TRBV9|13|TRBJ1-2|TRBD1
TGTGCCAGCAGCTTGGGACAGGATAATGGCTACACCTTC
CASSLGQDNGYTF
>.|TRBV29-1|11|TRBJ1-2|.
TGCAGCGTTGAGGTAGTCTATGGCTACACCTTC
CSVEVVYGYTF
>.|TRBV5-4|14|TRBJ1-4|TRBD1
TGTGCCAGCAGCCCCGGGACAGGGGAAGAAAAACTGTTTTTT
CASSPGTGEEKLFF
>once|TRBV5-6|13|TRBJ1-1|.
TGTGCCAGCAGCTTGACAAGGAACACTGAAGCTTTCTTT
CASSLTRNTEAFF
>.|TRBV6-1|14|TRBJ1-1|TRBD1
TGTGCCAGCAGCGGGCGACAGGGCAGCACTGAAGCTTTCTTT
CASSGRQGSTEAFF
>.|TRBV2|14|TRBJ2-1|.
TGTGCCAGCAGTGTCCAGGTCTCCTACAATGAGCAGTTCTTC
CASSVQVSYNEQFF
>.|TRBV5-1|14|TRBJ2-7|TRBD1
TGCGCCAGCAGCTTGGGACAGGGGATCTACGAGCAGTACTTC
CASSLGQGIYEQYF
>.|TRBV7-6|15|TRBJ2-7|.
TGTGCCAGCAGCTTAGAGGCGACTAGTGACTACGAGCAGTACTTC
CASSLEATSDYEQYF
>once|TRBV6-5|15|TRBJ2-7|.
TGTGCCAGCAGTTACTCTTACAGGGATTCCTACGAGCAGTACTTC
CASSYSYRDSYEQYF
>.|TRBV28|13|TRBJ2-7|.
TGTGCCAGCAGCCAAACAACAGGTAACGAGCAGTACTTC
CASSQTTGNEQYF
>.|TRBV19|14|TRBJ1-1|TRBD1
TGTGCCAGTAGTACCGGGACAGGGGGAACTGAAGCTTTCTTT
CASSTGTGGTEAFF
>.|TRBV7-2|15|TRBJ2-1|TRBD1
TGTGCCAGCAAGGACAGGGCACCCTTCAACAATGAGCAGTTCTTC
CASKDRAPFNNEQFF
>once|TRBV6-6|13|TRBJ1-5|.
TGTGCCAGCAGTTGGGGAGGGAATCAGCCCCAGCATTTT
CASSWGGNQPQHF
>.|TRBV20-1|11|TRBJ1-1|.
TGCAGTGCCAGTCTGAACACTGAAGCTTTCTTT
CSASLNTEAFF
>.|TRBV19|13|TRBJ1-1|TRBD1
TGTGCCACGCAACAGGGGGCGCGTACTGAAGCTTTCTTT
CATQQGARTEAFF
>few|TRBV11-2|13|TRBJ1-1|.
TGTGCCAGCAGCCATGGGAGGGGAACTGAAGCTTTCTTT
CASSHGRGTEAFF
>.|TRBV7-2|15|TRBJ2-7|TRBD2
TGTGCCAGCACCTTAAATAGCGGGAGGGCGGGAGAGCAGTACTTC
CASTLNSGRAGEQYF
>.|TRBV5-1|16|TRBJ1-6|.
TGCGCCAGCAGCTTGGCCGGCGACAGAAATAATTCACCCCTCCACTTT
CASSLAGDRNNSPLHF
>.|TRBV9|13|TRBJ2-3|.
TGTGCCAGCAGCGTAGATCTGTTGGATACGCAGTATTTT
CASSVDLLDTQYF
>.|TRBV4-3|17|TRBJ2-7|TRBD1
TGCGCCAGCAGCCAAGAAGGGGGAGACAGGGGGGACTACGAGCAGTACTTC
CASSQEGGDRGDYEQYF
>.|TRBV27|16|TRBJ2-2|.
TGTGCCAGCAGAAAGGGGGCCGGAGGGTGGACCGGGGAGCTGTTTTTT
CASRKGAGGWTGELFF
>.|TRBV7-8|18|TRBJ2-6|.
TGTGCCAGCAGCTTAGCGCGTCCAGGTCGCTCTGGGGCCAACGTCCTGACTTTC
CASSLARPGRSGANVLTF